The TCR beta chain under discussion was sequenced for a study of blood T cell repertoires in COVID-19 (dated by TCRdb to 2019 to 2021). About the investigation overall: The collaborator samples originated in the United States, Italy and Spain and spanned the acute and convalescent phases of COVID-19. The material from the prospective study consisted of cDNA or gDNA derived from T cells, B-cell-depleted T cells, or PBMCs. Deeply sampled blood TCRbeta repertoires from subjects exposed to, actively infected with, or recovered from COVID-19 were included in the dataset. The repertoires were released in a freely available public database meant as a resource for research on the immune response to SARS-CoV-2. The samples were drawn from two sources: the first 160 participants of the ongoing ImmuneRACE study, and some 1,300 subjects contributed by 6 global collaborators. The sample metadata nearly always contained a de-identified subject ID, COVID-19 status, age in years and sex. HLA class I and class II types, where available, came from metadata supplied by the sample provider rather than from assay-based typing. Overall study outcomes, separate from this receptor: Clinical and demographic metadata were provided uncurated, with the amount varying by source and participant.

Enrolling through a virtual design, the prospective study's participants ranged in age from roughly 18 to 90 years and lived across about two dozen United States geographic areas. In the prospective study, cohorts were assigned on the basis of participant-reported clinical history obtained from a screening survey and a study questionnaire. Recovered participants in ImmuneRACE Cohort 3 were defined by two consecutive negative NP/OP PCR tests, clearance by a healthcare professional, or resolution of symptoms. In the prospective study, whole blood, serum and a nasopharyngeal or oropharyngeal swab were collected from each participant by mobile phlebotomists. Additional blood draws and questionnaires over an approximately two-month period could optionally be provided by prospective study participants. Prospective study blood samples were shipped either frozen or at room temperature before DNA extraction.

The immunoSEQ Assay, a bias-controlled multiplex PCR, was used to amplify TCRbeta CDR3 regions from genomic DNA. The original pipeline was this. The number of nucleated cells in each sample was estimated from the amplification of reference gene primers within the assay. To quantify the absolute abundance of each unique TCRbeta CDR3 rearrangement, sequence reads were collapsed and filtered. Productive Simpson clonality was computed per sample as the square root of Simpson's diversity index over productive rearrangements. TCRdb retrieved this table from immuneACCESS and kept in-frame rearrangements only. Not all clones are present; in checked studies, unresolved V genes account for under half, and no reason is known for the remainder. V, J and clone size derive from that table, while D and trimming were established from the DNA sequence. The sample includes over 140,000 clones, with about three quarters observed a single time. About 3.2% of the sample goes to the ten largest clones.

As concerns this clone: Its antigen has not been determined. No much larger clone is present one base from it, and per-base qualities are unavailable.

Sequences were obtained from PBMCs or T cells enriched from blood (not recorded which). The TCR sequence derives from a woman between 45 and 65 years old who had recovered from COVID-19.

The CDR3 sequence is CSVRRGQHNEQYF. The DNA sequence is given as TGCAGCGTACGCCGCGGACAGCATAACGAGCAGTACTTC. This chain is built from TRBV29-1 and TRBJ2-7; 6 matching bases give a weak D call of TRBD1. There are 13 amino acids in the CDR3, from cysteine to phenylalanine inclusive. Just the 39-base CDR3 DNA is kept, in frame starting at base 1. The germline V gene provides CDR1 SQVTM and CDR2 ANQGSEA. Trimming removed 6 bases from V and 5 bases from J, leaving 17 bases between the germline ends.